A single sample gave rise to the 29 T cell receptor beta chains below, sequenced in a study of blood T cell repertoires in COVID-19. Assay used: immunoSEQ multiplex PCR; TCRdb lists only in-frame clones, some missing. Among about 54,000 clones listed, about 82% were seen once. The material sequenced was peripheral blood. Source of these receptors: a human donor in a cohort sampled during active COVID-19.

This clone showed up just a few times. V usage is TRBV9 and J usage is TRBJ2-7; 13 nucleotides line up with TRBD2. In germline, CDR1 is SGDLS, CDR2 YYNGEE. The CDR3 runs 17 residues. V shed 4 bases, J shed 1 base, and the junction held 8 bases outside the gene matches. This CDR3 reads CASSPTGTSGTSYEQYF. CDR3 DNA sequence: TGTGCCAGCAGCCCCACCGGGACTAGCGGGACGTCCTACGAGCAGTACTTC.

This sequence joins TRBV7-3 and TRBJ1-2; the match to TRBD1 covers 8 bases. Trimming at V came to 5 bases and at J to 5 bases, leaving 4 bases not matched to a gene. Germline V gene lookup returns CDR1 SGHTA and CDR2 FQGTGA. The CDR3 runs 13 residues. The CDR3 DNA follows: TGTGCCAGCAGCGCCGGACAGGGATATGGCTACACCTTC. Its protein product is CASSAGQGYGYTF.

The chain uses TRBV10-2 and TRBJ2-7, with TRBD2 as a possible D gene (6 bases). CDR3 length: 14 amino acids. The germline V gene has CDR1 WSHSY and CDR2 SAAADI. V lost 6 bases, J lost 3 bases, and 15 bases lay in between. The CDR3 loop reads CASSAGPTVYEQYF. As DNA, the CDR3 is TGCGCCAGCAGCGCGGGACCAACGGTCTACGAGCAGTACTTC.

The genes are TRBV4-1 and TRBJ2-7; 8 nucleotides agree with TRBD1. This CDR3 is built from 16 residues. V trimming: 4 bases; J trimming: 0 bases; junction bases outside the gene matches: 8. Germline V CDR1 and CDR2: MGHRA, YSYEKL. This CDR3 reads CASSLQTGAPSYEQYF. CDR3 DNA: TGCGCCAGCAGCCTCCAGACAGGGGCGCCCTCCTACGAGCAGTACTTC.

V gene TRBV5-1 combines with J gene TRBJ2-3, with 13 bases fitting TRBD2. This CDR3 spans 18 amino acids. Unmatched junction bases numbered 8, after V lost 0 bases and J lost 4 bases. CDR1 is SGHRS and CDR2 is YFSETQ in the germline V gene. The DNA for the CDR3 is TGCGCCAGCAGCTTGGTACTAGCGGGAGGGCGTGTTGCAGATACGCAGTATTTT. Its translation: CASSLVLAGGRVADTQYF.

CDR3 sequence (DNA): TGTGCCAGCAGCTTGGGAGTGGGGAGGGAAGAGACCCAGTACTTC. As protein: CASSLGVGREETQYF. The chain joins TRBV7-3 to TRBJ2-5; 7 bases map to TRBD2. The CDR3 has 15 amino acids. The ends lost 3 bases at V and 3 bases at J; junction bases unmatched: 7. Germline loops: CDR1 SGHTA, CDR2 FQGTGA.

In DNA, the CDR3 is TGTGCCAGCAGCTTAGCGGGGGCAGGGGTGAACTATGGCTACACCTTC. Protein product: CASSLAGAGVNYGYTF. This chain joins TRBV7-2 and TRBJ1-2; possibly TRBD1 for D (6 bases). This CDR3 has 16 amino acids. Germline-derived CDR1 and CDR2 are SGHTA and FQGNSA. V shed 0 bases and J shed 2 bases, with 13 bases lying between them.

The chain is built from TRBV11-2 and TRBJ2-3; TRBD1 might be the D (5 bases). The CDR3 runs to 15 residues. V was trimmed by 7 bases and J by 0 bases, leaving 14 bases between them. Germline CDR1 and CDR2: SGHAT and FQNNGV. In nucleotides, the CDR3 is TGTGCCAGCATCCCTAGGAGACAGAGCACAGATACGCAGTATTTT. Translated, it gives CASIPRRQSTDTQYF.

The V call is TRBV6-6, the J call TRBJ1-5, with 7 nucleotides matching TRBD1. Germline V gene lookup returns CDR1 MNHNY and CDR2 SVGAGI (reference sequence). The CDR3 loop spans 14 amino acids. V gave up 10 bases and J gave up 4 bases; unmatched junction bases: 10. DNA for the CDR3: TGTGCCACCGCGGGACAGCAATCAAATCAGCCCCAGCATTTT. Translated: CATAGQQSNQPQHF.

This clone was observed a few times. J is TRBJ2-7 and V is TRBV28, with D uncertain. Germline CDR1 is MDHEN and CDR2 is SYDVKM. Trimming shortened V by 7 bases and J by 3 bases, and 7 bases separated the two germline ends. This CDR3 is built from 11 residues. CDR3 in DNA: TGTGCCAGCAACTCACGCTACGAGCAGTACTTC. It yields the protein CASNSRYEQYF.

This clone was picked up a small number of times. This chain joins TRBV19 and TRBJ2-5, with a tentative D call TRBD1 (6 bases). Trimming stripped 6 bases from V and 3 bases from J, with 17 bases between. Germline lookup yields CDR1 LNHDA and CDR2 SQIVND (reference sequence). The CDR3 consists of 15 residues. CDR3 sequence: CASSPVQGFEETQYF. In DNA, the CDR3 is TGTGCCAGTAGCCCCGTACAGGGATTTGAAGAGACCCAGTACTTC.

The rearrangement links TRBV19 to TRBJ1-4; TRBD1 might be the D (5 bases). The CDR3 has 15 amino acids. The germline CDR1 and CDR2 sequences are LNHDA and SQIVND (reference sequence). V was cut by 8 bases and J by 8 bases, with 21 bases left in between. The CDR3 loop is CASGESGARNEKLFF. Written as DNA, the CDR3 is TGTGCCAGTGGCGAAAGTGGGGCGCGTAACGAAAAACTGTTTTTT.

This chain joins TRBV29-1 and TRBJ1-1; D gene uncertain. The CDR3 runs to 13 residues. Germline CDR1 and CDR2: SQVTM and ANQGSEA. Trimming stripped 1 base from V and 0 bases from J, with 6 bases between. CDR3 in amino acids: CSVEVQLNTEAFF. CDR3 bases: TGCAGCGTTGAAGTACAGCTGAACACTGAAGCTTTCTTT.

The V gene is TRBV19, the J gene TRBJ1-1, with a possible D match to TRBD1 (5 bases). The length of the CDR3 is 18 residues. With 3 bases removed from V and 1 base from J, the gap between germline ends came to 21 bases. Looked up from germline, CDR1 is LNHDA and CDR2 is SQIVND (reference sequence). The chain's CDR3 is CASSIYSLQGSGNTEAFF. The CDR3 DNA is TGTGCCAGTAGTATCTATTCTCTCCAGGGATCGGGGAACACTGAAGCTTTCTTT.

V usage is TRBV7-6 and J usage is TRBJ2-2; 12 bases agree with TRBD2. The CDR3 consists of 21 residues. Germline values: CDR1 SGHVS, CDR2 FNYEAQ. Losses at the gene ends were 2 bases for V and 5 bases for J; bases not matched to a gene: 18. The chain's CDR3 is CASSLTGRLAGVSGLTGELFF. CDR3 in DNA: TGTGCCAGCAGCTTAACGGGGCGACTAGCGGGAGTTTCGGGCCTAACCGGGGAGCTGTTTTTT.

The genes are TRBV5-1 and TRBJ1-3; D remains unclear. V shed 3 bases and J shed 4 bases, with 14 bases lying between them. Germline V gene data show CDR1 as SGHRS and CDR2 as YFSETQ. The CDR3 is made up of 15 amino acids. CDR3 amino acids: CASSYEVGLGNTIYF. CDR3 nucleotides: TGCGCCAGCAGCTATGAGGTCGGGTTAGGAAACACCATATATTTT.

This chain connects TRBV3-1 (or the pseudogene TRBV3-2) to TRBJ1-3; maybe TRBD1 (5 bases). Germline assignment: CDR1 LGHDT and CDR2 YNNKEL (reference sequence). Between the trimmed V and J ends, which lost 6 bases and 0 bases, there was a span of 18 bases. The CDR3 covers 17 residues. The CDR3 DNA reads TGTGCCAGCAGGAAGGGGAACAGCTCATCCTCTGGAAACACCATATATTTT. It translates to CASRKGNSSSSGNTIYF.

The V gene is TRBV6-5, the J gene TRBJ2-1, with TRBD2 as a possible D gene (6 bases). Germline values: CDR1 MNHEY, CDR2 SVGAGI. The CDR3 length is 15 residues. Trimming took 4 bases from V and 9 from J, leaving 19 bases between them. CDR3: CASSFGGAGNGEQFF. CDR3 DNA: TGTGCCAGCAGTTTCGGAGGGGCGGGTAACGGTGAGCAGTTCTTC.

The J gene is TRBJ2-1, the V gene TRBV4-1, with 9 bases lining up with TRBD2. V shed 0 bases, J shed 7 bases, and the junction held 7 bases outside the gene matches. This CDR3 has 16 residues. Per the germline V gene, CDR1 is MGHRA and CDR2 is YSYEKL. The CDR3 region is CASSQDRASGKNEQFF. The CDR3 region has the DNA TGCGCCAGCAGCCAAGATAGGGCTAGCGGGAAGAATGAGCAGTTCTTC.

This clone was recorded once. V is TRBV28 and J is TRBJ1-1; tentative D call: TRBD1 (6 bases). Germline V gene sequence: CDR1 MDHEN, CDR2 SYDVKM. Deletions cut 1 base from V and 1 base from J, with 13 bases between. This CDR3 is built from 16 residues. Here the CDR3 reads CASSLFETGPNTEAFF. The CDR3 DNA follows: TGTGCCAGCAGTTTATTCGAGACAGGTCCGAACACTGAAGCTTTCTTT. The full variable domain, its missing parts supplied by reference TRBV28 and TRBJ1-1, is DVKVTQSSRYLVKRTGEKVFLECVQDMDHENMFWYRQDPGLGLRLIYFSYDVKMKEKGDIPEGYSVSREKKERFSLILESASTNQTSMYLCASSLFETGPNTEAFFGQGTRLTVV.

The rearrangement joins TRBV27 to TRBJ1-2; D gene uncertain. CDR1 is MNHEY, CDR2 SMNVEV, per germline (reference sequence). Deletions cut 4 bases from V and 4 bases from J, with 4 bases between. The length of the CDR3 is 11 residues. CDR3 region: CASSWAYGYTF. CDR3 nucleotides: TGTGCCAGCAGTTGGGCCTATGGCTACACCTTC.

The CDR3 DNA reads TGTGCCAGCAGTTACGTAGCGGGAGTGACAGATACGCAGTATTTT. This codes for CASSYVAGVTDTQYF. V and J are TRBV6-2 or TRBV6-3 and TRBJ2-3; 9 bases are a match to TRBD2. The CDR3 runs to 15 residues. Germline CDR1 is MNHEY and CDR2 is SVGEGT. The junction had 3 bases not matched to a gene; V was cut back by 2 bases and J by 3 bases.

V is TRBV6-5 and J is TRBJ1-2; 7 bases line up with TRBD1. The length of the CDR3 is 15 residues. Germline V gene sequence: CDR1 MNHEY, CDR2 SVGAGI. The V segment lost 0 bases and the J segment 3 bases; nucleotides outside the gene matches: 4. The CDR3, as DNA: TGTGCCAGCAGTTACTCATCAGGGGGAGACTATGGCTACACCTTC. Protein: CASSYSSGGDYGYTF.

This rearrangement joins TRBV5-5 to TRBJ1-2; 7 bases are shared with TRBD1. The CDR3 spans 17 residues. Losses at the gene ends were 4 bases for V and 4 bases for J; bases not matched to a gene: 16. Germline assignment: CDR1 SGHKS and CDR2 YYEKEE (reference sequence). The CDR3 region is CASSQYGDSRSRYGYTF. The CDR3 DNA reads TGTGCCAGCAGCCAATATGGGGACAGCCGCAGCCGCTATGGCTACACCTTC.

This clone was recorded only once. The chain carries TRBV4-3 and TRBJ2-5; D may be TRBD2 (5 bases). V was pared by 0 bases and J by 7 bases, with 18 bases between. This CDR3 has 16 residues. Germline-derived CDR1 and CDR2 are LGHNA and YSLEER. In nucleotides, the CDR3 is TGCGCCAGCAGCCAAGATAACAGCGGCGGCAGGTTGACCCAGTACTTC. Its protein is CASSQDNSGGRLTQYF.

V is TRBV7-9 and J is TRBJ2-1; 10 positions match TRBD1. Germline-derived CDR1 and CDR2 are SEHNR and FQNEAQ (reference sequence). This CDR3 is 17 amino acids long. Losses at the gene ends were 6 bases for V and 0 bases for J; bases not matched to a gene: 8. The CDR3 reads CASSYDGTGASYNEQFF. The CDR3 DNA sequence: TGTGCCAGCAGTTATGATGGGACAGGGGCCTCCTACAATGAGCAGTTCTTC.

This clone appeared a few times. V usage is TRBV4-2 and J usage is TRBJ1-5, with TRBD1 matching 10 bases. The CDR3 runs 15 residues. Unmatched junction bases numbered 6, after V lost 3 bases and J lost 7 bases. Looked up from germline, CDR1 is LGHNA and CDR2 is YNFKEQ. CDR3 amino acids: CASSQQPGQGQPQHF. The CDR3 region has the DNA TGTGCCAGCAGCCAGCAGCCGGGACAGGGGCAGCCCCAGCATTTT.

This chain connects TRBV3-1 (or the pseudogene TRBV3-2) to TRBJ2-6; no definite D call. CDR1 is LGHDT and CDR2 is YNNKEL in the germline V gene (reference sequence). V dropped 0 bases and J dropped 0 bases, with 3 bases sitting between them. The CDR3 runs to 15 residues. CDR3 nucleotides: TGTGCCAGCAGCCAAGACAGCTCTGGGGCCAACGTCCTGACTTTC. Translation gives CASSQDSSGANVLTF.

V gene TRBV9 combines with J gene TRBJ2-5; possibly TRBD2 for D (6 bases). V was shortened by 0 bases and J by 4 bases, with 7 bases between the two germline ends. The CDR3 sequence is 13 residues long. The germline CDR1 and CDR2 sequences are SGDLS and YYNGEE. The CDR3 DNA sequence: TGTGCCAGCAGCGTAGAGGGAGGAGAGACCCAGTACTTC. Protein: CASSVEGGETQYF.